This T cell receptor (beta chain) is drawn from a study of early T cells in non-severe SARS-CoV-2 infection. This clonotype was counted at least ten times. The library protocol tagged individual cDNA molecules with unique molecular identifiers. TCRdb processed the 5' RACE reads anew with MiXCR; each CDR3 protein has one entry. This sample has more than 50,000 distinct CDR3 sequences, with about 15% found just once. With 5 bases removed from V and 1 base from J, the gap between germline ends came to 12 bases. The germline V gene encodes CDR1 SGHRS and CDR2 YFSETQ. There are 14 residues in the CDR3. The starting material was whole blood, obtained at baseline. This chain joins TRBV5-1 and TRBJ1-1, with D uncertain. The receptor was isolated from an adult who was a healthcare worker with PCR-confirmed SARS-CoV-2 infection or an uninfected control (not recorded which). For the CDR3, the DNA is TGCGCCAGCAGAAGTCAACAGACGAACACTGAAGCTTTCTTT. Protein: CASRSQQTNTEAFF.